This T cell receptor (beta chain) derives from a study of identical twins. This CDR3 region has 15 residues. The V and J ends lost 2 bases and 2 bases, in that order; junction bases with no gene match: 7. Germline V lookup: CDR1 DFQATT, CDR2 SNEGSKA (reference sequence). Using its own MiXCR run on the 5' RACE reads, TCRdb lists one record per CDR3 protein. The sample includes some 760,000 distinct CDR3 sequences, roughly 18% seen only once; the top ten take approximately 14%. This clonotype has a handful of counts. These data were also filed under a second study, of T cells expressing NK-cell markers. Per that paper: Seropositivity for HCMV was found in most of the eight sequenced donors, with one seronegative. The sorts in several experiments were restricted to alpha-beta TCR T cells by an anti-gamma-delta TCR antibody. Among CD8+ T cells from several donors, dominant NKG2C+ clonotypes accounted for about 1.0-8%.

The chain couples TRBV20-1 to TRBJ2-7; the match to TRBD2 covers 9 bases. The sequence came from a young woman in good health. The specimen sequenced was PBMCs. CDR3 coding DNA: TGCAGTGCTAGATACTGGCGGGAGGGTGCCTACGAGCAGTACTTC. This sequence encodes CSARYWREGAYEQYF.